This T cell receptor beta chain was retrieved from a study of cytomegalovirus exposure and HLA in healthy donors. Points from the study as a whole: 16,951 TCR beta sequences were associated with HLA alleles at 0.05 false discovery rate in a later analysis. One later analysis reportedly identified an Asian-associated ancestry cluster that showed fewer N-insertions than the approximately 710-donor mean.

The length of the CDR3 is 11 residues. Germline loops: CDR1 DFQATT, CDR2 SNEGSKA (reference sequence). V was pared by 7 bases and J by 6 bases, with 2 bases of the junction left unmatched. As to this clone: Its antigen remains unknown.

In the PCR, 60 Vbeta and 13 Jbeta primers were used. The data were produced by immunoSEQ multiplex PCR, yet TCRdb's version contains in-frame clones alone and is incomplete. The table includes some 190,000 clones, around four fifths detected once. The origin of this receptor is a middle-aged man in good health and CMV-seropositive. V is TRBV20-1 and J is TRBJ1-2; 10 bases agree with TRBD1. The material sequenced was PBMCs. The CDR3 sequence: CSGGTGDGYTF. CDR3 bases: TGCAGTGGAGGGACAGGGGATGGCTACACCTTC.